This T cell receptor (beta chain) was profiled in a study of cytomegalovirus exposure and HLA in healthy donors. Study-wide points: The authors later found TCR association rates varying by HLA locus, with DRB1 most and HLA-C fewest.

Trimming removed 1 base from V and 11 bases from J, with 18 bases in between. Germline CDR1 and CDR2: GTSNPN and SVGIG (reference sequence). CDR3 size: 15 residues. This clone was detected a few times. Its specificity is unknown. Researchers ran the PCR with 60 Vbeta and 13 Jbeta primers. The assay was immunoSEQ multiplex PCR, and TCRdb's table has in-frame clones only and misses some. Of under 150,000 clones listed, around 69% are singletons. The chain carries TRBV30 and TRBJ1-6; TRBD1 might be the D (6 bases). This TCR was recovered from a human donor in good health. The sample taken for sequencing was PBMCs. The CDR3 coding sequence is TGTGCCTGGAGTGCCCTTCGGGGGGCAGGGACACCCCTCCACTTT. Translated: CAWSALRGAGTPLHF.